The source of this TCR beta chain is a study of blood T cell repertoires in COVID-19. This table comes from immunoSEQ multiplex PCR, and its TCRdb copy is limited to in-frame clones, with some not included. The data hold over 45,000 clones, with 75% to 80% observed a single time. Germline values: CDR1 SNHLY, CDR2 FYNNEI. V lost 6 bases, J lost 0 bases, and 11 bases lay in between. This CDR3 region has 15 residues. This clone has a single count. The clonotype comes from a human donor with active or convalescent COVID-19. The donor label of this sample is uncertain. The chain combines TRBV2 with TRBJ2-2, with D unclear. Specimen: peripheral blood. CDR3 bases: TGTGCCAGCAGCGAGGCGTTCGCGAACACCGGGGAGCTGTTTTTT. It specifies CASSEAFANTGELFF.